The clone carrying this T cell receptor (beta chain) was seen ten or more times. One entry per CDR3 protein, called by TCRdb with MiXCR from the 5' RACE reads. This sample has about 56,000 distinct CDR3 sequences, with roughly 7.9% found just once. This sample was taken from a study of spatial heterogeneity in lung cancer. Time point of the sample: sample taken at primary tumor resection. Unsorted tumor, nontumor lung tissue or cryopreserved PBMC supplied the whole RNA. This CDR3 is built from 15 residues. The junction had 9 bases not matched to a gene; V was cut back by 6 bases and J by 2 bases. This specimen consisted of PBMCs, obtained at surgery. This sequence joins TRBV12-3 or TRBV12-4 and TRBJ2-5, with 7 nucleotides matching TRBD2. The receptor's source is a female donor with early-stage non-small cell lung cancer. This chain's CDR3 is CASSPASGGQETQYF. The CDR3 DNA reads as TGTGCCAGCAGCCCCGCCTCCGGGGGGCAAGAGACCCAGTACTTC.